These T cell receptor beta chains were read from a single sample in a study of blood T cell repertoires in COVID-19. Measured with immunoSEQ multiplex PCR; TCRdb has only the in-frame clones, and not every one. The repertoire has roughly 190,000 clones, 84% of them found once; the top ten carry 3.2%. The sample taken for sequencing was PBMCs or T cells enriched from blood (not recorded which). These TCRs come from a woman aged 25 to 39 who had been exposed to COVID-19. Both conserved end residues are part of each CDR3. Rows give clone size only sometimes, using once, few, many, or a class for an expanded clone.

CAKPLTSRTTDTQYF | TRBV5-4 | - | TRBJ2-3
CASSLARGGTSRDEQFF | TRBV7-8 | - | TRBJ2-1
CASSLNSPSPLHF | TRBV7-9 | - | TRBJ1-6
CASSTRQGSTEAFF | TRBV18 | - | TRBJ1-1
CASSLQTGMQGGYTF | TRBV7-2 | - | TRBJ1-2
CASSQVKNTEAFF | TRBV4-3 | - | TRBJ1-1
CASQRVVQPQHF | TRBV2 | - | TRBJ1-5
CASRGGGGPITDTQYF | TRBV11-3 | once | TRBJ2-3
CASSNGQGLSYEQYF | TRBV19 | - | TRBJ2-7
CSASTDITGSNEKLFF | TRBV20-1 | - | TRBJ1-4
CASSPDRGTEAFF | TRBV5-4 | - | TRBJ1-1
CASSQELSTEQFF | TRBV3-1/TRBV3-2 | - | TRBJ2-1
CAWSGGRNEQFF | TRBV30 | - | TRBJ2-1
CASSLKRGANTGELFF | TRBV7-8 | once | TRBJ2-2
CASSLGLAVKYEQYF | TRBV5-1 | once | TRBJ2-7
CATSRDGLYTDTQYF | TRBV15 | - | TRBJ2-3
CSAKVGETQYF | TRBV20-1 | - | TRBJ2-5
CASSSKSLAGGPTDTQYF | TRBV11-2 | - | TRBJ2-3
CASSLVQGYSYEQYF | TRBV5-4 | - | TRBJ2-7
CASSVGTSGGAGNTQYF | TRBV7-6 | once | TRBJ2-3
CASSYFLPGQGSGGYTF | TRBV6-2/TRBV6-3 | - | TRBJ1-2
CAISPSRIGNEKLFF | TRBV10-3 | - | TRBJ1-4
CASSLDPGLAGTETQYF | TRBV11-2 | - | TRBJ2-5
CASSFSAGQDYGYTF | TRBV7-8 | once | TRBJ1-2
CASSQQGGTEAFF | TRBV5-1 | - | TRBJ1-1
CASSSGTSGVVPYEQYF | TRBV2 | - | TRBJ2-7
CASSSQGTNQPQHF | TRBV27 | - | TRBJ1-5
CASSLTLAGANEQFF | TRBV7-3 | - | TRBJ2-1
CASSYETGGRGYTF | TRBV6-6 | - | TRBJ1-2
CASSTGQTTSGNTIYF | TRBV7-8 | - | TRBJ1-3
CASSLSVYNEQFF | TRBV12-3/TRBV12-4 | - | TRBJ2-1
CASRGTPQETQYF | TRBV3-1/TRBV3-2 | - | TRBJ2-5
CASSLATANQETQYF | TRBV7-2 | - | TRBJ2-5
CASNTRGYGYTF | TRBV6-5 | - | TRBJ1-2
CASSLHSSGGPSYEQYF | TRBV5-1 | - | TRBJ2-7
CASSVGSSGNQPQHF | TRBV19 | - | TRBJ1-5
CASSQLVAGTEAFF | TRBV18 | - | TRBJ1-1
CASSSTGLTEAFF | TRBV2 | once | TRBJ1-1
CASSPVGGGSYEQYF | TRBV11-2 | once | TRBJ2-7
CASSTDSYSDGYEQYF | TRBV19 | - | TRBJ2-7
CASTPDKFYGYTF | TRBV19 | - | TRBJ1-2
CASKTSGWGDTQYF | TRBV3-1/TRBV3-2 | - | TRBJ2-3
CASSPDRAPYEQYF | TRBV6-5 | - | TRBJ2-7
CASKVQADQPQHF | TRBV6-6 | - | TRBJ1-5
CASSQTQTTEAFF | TRBV7-3 | - | TRBJ1-1
CASSLFRQENTGELFF | TRBV11-2 | - | TRBJ2-2
CASSLAGTSGQETQYF | TRBV7-2 | - | TRBJ2-5
CASVLSGRDTSNQPQHF | TRBV12-5 | - | TRBJ1-5
CASSYQDRGLYEQYF | TRBV7-7 | - | TRBJ2-7
CASSLLGANYGYTF | TRBV11-2 | - | TRBJ1-2
CSVGTGANYGYTF | TRBV29-1 | few | TRBJ1-2